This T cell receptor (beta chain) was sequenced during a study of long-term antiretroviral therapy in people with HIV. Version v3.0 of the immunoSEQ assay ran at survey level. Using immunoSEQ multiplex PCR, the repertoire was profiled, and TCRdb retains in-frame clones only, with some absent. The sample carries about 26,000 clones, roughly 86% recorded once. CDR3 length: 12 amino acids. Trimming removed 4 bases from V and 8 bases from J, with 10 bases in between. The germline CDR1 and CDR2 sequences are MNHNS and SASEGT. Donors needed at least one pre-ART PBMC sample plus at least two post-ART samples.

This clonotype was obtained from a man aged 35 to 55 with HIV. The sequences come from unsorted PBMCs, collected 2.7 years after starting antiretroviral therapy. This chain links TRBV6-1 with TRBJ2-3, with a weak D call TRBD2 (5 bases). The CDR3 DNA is TGTGCCAGCAGTGGATCTAGCCGTACGCAGTATTTT. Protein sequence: CASSGSSRTQYF.